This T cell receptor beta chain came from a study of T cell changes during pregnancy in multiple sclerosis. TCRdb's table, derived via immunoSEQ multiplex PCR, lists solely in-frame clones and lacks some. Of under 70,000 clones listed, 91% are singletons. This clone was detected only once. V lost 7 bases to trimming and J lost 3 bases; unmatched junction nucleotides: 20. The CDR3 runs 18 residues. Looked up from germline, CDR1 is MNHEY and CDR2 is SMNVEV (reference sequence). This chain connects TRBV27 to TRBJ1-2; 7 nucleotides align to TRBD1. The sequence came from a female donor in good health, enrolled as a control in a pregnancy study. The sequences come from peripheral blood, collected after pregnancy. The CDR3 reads CASTSLAQRQGPYYGYTF. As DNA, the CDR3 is TGTGCCAGCACGTCCCTTGCCCAGCGACAGGGCCCCTACTATGGCTACACCTTC.